This TCR beta chain was recorded in a study of T-cell memory formation after mild COVID-19 (dated by TCRdb to the early 2020s). Regarding the complete study: Most TCR sequence clusters were specific to one of the two donors. In a couple of donors, T-cell clones that expanded and contracted after mild COVID-19 were followed by sequencing TCRalpha and TCRbeta repertoires longitudinally. Two young, previously healthy adult volunteers made up the cohort, one male and one female. Points the paper makes about the study in general: The detection of some responding clones in pre-infection memory suggests that pre-existing cross-reactive memory T cells joined the SARS-CoV-2 response. Balanced CD4/CD8 phenotypes were observed for clones contracting from day 15 to 85, whereas a bias towards CD4+ was observed for a second wave of clones expanding from day 15 to 37. SARS-CoV-2 specificity of the second-wave clones peaking on day 37 was not confirmed. Contracting CD4+ clones turned up mainly in the CM and EM memory subsets, whereas EMRA was where CD8+ clones were enriched. The study covered only a couple of mild cases, and larger cohorts including severe cases with pre-infection samples were considered necessary.

This clonotype has ten or more counts. Its target antigen remains unknown. There are no base qualities to consult, and no much larger clone falls within one base. Sequenced using an Illumina NovaSeq 6000. Using 5'RACE with constant-segment primers, TCRalpha and TCRbeta cDNA libraries were constructed, with sample barcodes and unique molecular identifiers added in the process. RNA was extracted from every sample with Trizol reagent. Library amplification was performed in two PCR steps, and a second sample barcode and Illumina TruSeq adapters were introduced in the second step. Libraries were sequenced on an Illumina NovaSeq with 2 x 150 bp paired-end reads. In the authors' own workflow: Reads were demultiplexed and collapsed into UMI-guided consensus sequences with migec v1.2.7. With mixcr v2.1.11, UMI consensuses were aligned to TRA and TRB V and J templates and assembled into clonotypes. A clonotype was counted as expanded or contracted only if both edgeR and NoisET called the change significant, with noise models trained on biological replicates. For edgeR calls, a false discovery rate-adjusted p below 0.01 and a log2 fold-change threshold of 1 were applied. As an exploratory analysis of dynamics, max-normalized trajectories of the 1000 most abundant clonotypes were examined with PCA combined with hierarchical clustering. The CD4 or CD8 phenotype of responding clones was assigned using the separately sequenced CD4+ and CD8+ repertoires. TCRdb took the public reads, trimmed them with fastp at Q25, ran MiXCR for clone calling and kept in-frame beta chains. Every entry covers one CDR3 protein and lists the most common genes and DNA from its rows. TCRdb, rather than the study authors, made the V and J calls. The sample records a few hundred thousand distinct CDR3 sequences, more than 15% of which are singletons. The top ten clonotypes cover about 22% of the sample.

Ficoll-Paque density gradient centrifugation was the method used to isolate PBMCs. Source material: PBMCs or a T cell subset sorted from them (not recorded which). This receptor was obtained from a man younger than 35 who had mild COVID-19 (a few samples of this study predate the infection). The sample titles of this study are shuffled in the database, so cell type and time point are left out; the donor was told from shared clones.

The sequenced DNA is TGTGCCAGCAGCCCCTTTGGACAGGGGTTAGGTGAGCAGTTCTTC. Its protein reads: CASSPFGQGLGEQFF. Here the chain combines TRBV7-2 and TRBJ2-1, and 9 junction bases match TRBD1. CDR1 SGHTA and CDR2 FQGNSA were looked up in the germline V gene. Unmatched junction bases come to 11, with V trimmed by 5 bases and J by 9 bases. The CDR3 sequence holds 15 residues, the cysteine and phenylalanine included. Just the 45-base CDR3 DNA is kept, in frame starting at base 1.